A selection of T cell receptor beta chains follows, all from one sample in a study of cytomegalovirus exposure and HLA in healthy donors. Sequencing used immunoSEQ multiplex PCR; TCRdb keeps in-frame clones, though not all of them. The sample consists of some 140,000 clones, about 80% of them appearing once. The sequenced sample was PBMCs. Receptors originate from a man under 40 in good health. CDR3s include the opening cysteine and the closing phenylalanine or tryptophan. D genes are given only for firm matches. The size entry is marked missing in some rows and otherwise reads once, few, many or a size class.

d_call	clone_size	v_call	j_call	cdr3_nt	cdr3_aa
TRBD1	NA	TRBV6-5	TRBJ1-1	TGTGCCAGCAGTTCGCCGGGACAGGGAGTAGTCACTGAAGCTTTCTTT	CASSSPGQGVVTEAFF
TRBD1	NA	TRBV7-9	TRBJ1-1	TGTGCCAGCAGCTTGGCGGACAGGGGGCGCCGGAACACTGAAGCTTTCTTT	CASSLADRGRRNTEAFF
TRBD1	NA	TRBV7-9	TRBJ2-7	TGTGCCAGCAGCCGTGGGACAGGGGGACCCACCTACGAGCAGTACTTC	CASSRGTGGPTYEQYF
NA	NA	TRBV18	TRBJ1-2	TGTGCCAGCTCACCCGGCGGTCTAACAGGAGATTACTATGGCTACACCTTC	CASSPGGLTGDYYGYTF
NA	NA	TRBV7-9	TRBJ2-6	TGTGCCAGCAGCCCAGACAGCTCCCCCGGGGCCAACGTCCTGACTTTC	CASSPDSSPGANVLTF
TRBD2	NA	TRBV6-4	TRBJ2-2	TGTGCCAGCAGCATCGCGGGAGACGGGACCGGGGAGCTGTTTTTT	CASSIAGDGTGELFF
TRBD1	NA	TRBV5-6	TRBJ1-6	TGTGCCAGCAGCTGGACAGGGTCAAGGGGGTCACCCCTCCACTTT	CASSWTGSRGSPLHF
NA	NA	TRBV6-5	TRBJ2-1	TGTGCCAGCGGGAGTACTTACAATGAGCAGTTCTTC	CASGSTYNEQFF
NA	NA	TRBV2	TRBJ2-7	TGTGCCACCTTCGCGATAGCTGAGGCCTACGAGCAGTACTTC	CATFAIAEAYEQYF
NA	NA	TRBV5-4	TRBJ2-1	TGTGCCAGCAGCTCCGGGGATGAGCAGTTCTTC	CASSSGDEQFF
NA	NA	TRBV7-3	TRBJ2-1	TGTGCCAGCAGCTCCACACCGGGACTGGAATACAATGAGCAGTTCTTC	CASSSTPGLEYNEQFF
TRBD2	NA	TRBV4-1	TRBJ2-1	TGCGCCAGCAGCCAGCGTGCCGGGACTAGCGGGAACTACAATGAGCAGTTCTTC	CASSQRAGTSGNYNEQFF
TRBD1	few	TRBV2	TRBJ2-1	TGTGCCAGCACCCCTGACAGGGGTTACTACAATGAGCAGTTCTTC	CASTPDRGYYNEQFF
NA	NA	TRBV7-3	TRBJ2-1	TGTGCCAGCAGCTTAATCCAGGACAATGAGCAGTTCTTC	CASSLIQDNEQFF
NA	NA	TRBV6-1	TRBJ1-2	TGTGCCAGCAGTTACAGGCTTGGCTACACCTTC	CASSYRLGYTF
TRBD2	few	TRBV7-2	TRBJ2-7	TGTGCCAGCAGCTTAAGGCGGGGGTCCTACGAGCAGTACTTC	CASSLRRGSYEQYF
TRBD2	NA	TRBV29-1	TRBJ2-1	TGCAGCGTTGTTTTGCGGGAGATCTACAATGAGCAGTTCTTC	CSVVLREIYNEQFF
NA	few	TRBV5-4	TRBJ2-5	TGTGCCAGCAGCTTGGCTAGCGCACAGTACTTC	CASSLASAQYF
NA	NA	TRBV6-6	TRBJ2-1	TGTGCCAGCAGGAGAGATGAGCAGTTCTTC	CASRRDEQFF
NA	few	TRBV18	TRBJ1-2	TGTGCCAGCTCACCACGGAGGGACGGCTACACCTTC	CASSPRRDGYTF
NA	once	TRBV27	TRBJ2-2	TGTGCCAGCAGTTTATTTCCCGGGAGTTCGGTCGGGGAGCTGTTTTTT	CASSLFPGSSVGELFF
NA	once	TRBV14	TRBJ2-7	TGTGCCAGCAGCCAAATCGGGGAGGTACGTTACGAGCAGTACTTC	CASSQIGEVRYEQYF
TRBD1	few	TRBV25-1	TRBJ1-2	TGTGCCAGCAGTGGGAAGGGGGCGCTACCAGGGGGCTACACCTTC	CASSGKGALPGGYTF
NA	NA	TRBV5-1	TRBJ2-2	TGCGCCAGCAGTTTCGTTAAGGACAGTGAAATTGGGGAGCTGTTTTTT	CASSFVKDSEIGELFF
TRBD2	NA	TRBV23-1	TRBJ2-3	TGCGCCAGCAGTCACTCCGGACTAGCGGGAGAGGGCCTGTGGACAGATACGCAGTATTTT	CASSHSGLAGEGLWTDTQYF
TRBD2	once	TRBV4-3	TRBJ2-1	TGCGCCAGCAGCCAAGGGCTAGCGGGAGGAAAATACAATGAGCAGTTCTTC	CASSQGLAGGKYNEQFF
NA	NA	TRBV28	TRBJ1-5	TGTGCCAGCAGTTTATTGGGAGCTGGCAATCAGCCCCAGCATTTT	CASSLLGAGNQPQHF
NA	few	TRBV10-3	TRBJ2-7	TGTGCCATCAGCCAGGGCTCCTACGAGCAGTACTTC	CAISQGSYEQYF
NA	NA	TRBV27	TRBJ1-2	TGTGCCAGCAGTTTATCACCAGGGTCGAGTGGCTACACCTTC	CASSLSPGSSGYTF
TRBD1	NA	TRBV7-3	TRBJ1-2	TGTGCCAGCAGCTTAGAAGGGACAGGGTCGCGTGGCTACACCTTC	CASSLEGTGSRGYTF
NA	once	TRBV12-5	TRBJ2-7	TGTGCTAGTGGTTTATCCCCAACCTACGAGCAGTACTTC	CASGLSPTYEQYF
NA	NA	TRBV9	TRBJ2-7	TGTGCCAGCAGCGTGGGCCACTCCTACGAGCAGTACTTC	CASSVGHSYEQYF
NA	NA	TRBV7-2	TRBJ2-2	TGTGCCAGCAGCGCGGGACCGTACACCGGGGAGCTGTTTTTT	CASSAGPYTGELFF
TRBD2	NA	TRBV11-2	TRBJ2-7	TGTGCCAGCAGCCCGGGGGGTTACGAGCAGTACTTC	CASSPGGYEQYF
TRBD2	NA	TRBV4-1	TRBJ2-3	TGCGCCAGCAGCCAAGTTCAGGGCCGGGGGGGAGATACGCAGTATTTT	CASSQVQGRGGDTQYF
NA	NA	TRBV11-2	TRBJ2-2	TGTGCCAGCTTCGCTCTAAGTGGCGGGGAGCTGTTTTTT	CASFALSGGELFF
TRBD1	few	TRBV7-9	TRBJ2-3	TGTGCCAGCAGCTTAGGACAGGGGAGCACAGATACGCAGTATTTT	CASSLGQGSTDTQYF
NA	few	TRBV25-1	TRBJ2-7	TGTGCCAGCAGTCGCCACCAGGGTTTAGAGCAGTACTTC	CASSRHQGLEQYF
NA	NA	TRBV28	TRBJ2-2	TGTGCCAGCAGTCGGATGGAGGCCGGGGAGCTGTTTTTT	CASSRMEAGELFF
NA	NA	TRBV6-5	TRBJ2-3	TGTGCCAGCAGTGCTAGCGATTATAGCACAGATACGCAGTATTTT	CASSASDYSTDTQYF
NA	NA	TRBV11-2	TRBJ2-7	TGTGCCAGCAGCTTAGGAACAGGGCCCTCCTACGAGCAGTACTTC	CASSLGTGPSYEQYF
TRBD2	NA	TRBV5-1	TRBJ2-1	TGCGCCAGCAGCGATGGGCGGCGGGGGTCCTACAATGAGCAGTTCTTC	CASSDGRRGSYNEQFF
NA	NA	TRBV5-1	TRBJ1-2	TGCGCCAGCAGCTTGGAAGGGGACTATGGCTACACCTTC	CASSLEGDYGYTF
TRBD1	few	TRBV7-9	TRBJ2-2	TGTGCCAGCAGCTCGACAGGGGGAAACACCGGGGAGCTGTTTTTT	CASSSTGGNTGELFF
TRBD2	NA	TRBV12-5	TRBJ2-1	TGTGCTAGTGGTTTGGTACTAAGCGGGAAACATGAGCAGTTCTTC	CASGLVLSGKHEQFF
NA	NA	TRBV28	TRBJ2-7	TGTGCCAGCAGTCAGGACACCCTAAAATTAGAGCAGTACTTC	CASSQDTLKLEQYF
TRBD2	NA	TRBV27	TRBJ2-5	TGTGCCAGCAGTTCTTCTCTAGGACTAGCGGGAGAGACCCAGTACTTC	CASSSSLGLAGETQYF
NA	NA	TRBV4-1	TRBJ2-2	TGCGCCAGCAATCCGAGGCAGGGCGGCACCGGGGAGCTGTTTTTT	CASNPRQGGTGELFF
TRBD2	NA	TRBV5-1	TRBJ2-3	TGCGCCAGCAGCCACCGACTAGCGGGGAACACAGATACGCAGTATTTT	CASSHRLAGNTDTQYF
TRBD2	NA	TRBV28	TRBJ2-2	TGTGCCAGCAACCTGGGGGGGGCGAACACCGGGGAGCTGTTTTTT	CASNLGGANTGELFF
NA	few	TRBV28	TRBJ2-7	TGTGCCAGCAGTCGTCCGGGTGGGGCAGTCTACGAGCAGTACTTC	CASSRPGGAVYEQYF
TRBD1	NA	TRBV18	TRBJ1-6	TGTGCCAGCTCACCTCCGAAGGGACAGTTAAATTCACCCCTCCACTTT	CASSPPKGQLNSPLHF
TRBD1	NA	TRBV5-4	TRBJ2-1	TGTGCCAGCAGCTTGGGGGGACAGGTAGGACAGCCGAACAATGAGCAGTTCTTC	CASSLGGQVGQPNNEQFF